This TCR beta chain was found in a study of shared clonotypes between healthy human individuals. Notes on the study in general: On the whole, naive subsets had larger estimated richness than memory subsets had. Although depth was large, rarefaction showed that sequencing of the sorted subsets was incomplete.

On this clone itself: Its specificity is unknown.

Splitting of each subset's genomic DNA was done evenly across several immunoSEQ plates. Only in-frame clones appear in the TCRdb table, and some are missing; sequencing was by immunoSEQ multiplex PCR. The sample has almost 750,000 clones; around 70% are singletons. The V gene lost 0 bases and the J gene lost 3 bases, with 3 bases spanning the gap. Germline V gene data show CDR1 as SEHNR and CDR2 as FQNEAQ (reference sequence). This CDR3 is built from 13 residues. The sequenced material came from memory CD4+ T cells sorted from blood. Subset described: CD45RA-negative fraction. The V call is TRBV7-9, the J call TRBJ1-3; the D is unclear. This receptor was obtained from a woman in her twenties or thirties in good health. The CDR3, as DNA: TGTGCCAGCAGCTTAGCTGGTGGAAACACCATATATTTT. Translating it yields CASSLAGGNTIYF. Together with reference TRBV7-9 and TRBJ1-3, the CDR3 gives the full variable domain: DTGVSQNPRHKITKRGQNVTFRCDPISEHNRLYWYRQTLGQGPEFLTYFQNEAQLEKSRLLSDRFSAERPKGSFSTLEIQRTEQGDSAMYLCASSLAGGNTIYFGEGSWLTVV.